One sample yielded the 21 T cell receptor beta chains listed below, sequenced in a study of OX40 agonist ivuxolimab in advanced cancers. This table comes from immunoSEQ multiplex PCR, and its TCRdb copy is limited to in-frame clones, with some not included. Among more than 65,000 clones listed, over 75% were seen once. This specimen was CD4+ or CD8+ T cells sorted from blood, taken in a trial of the OX40 agonist ivuxolimab. Every receptor here comes from an adult with an advanced solid tumor such as melanoma, head and neck, liver or kidney cancer.

The chain uses TRBV6-1 and TRBJ1-2; TRBD1 might be the D (6 bases). Trimming took off 6 bases at V and 3 bases at J, with 11 bases between the two ends. Germline CDR1 MNHNS, CDR2 SASEGT. This CDR3 has 13 residues. The CDR3 spells CASSDRLDYGYTF. DNA of the CDR3: TGTGCCAGCAGCGACAGGTTGGACTATGGCTACACCTTC.

CDR3 region: CAWGTGGYEQYF. As DNA, the CDR3 is TGTGCCTGGGGGACAGGGGGCTACGAGCAGTACTTC. The chain combines TRBV30 with TRBJ2-7, with TRBD1 identical over 11 bases. This CDR3 is 12 amino acids long. Germline lookup yields CDR1 GTSNPN and CDR2 SVGIG (reference sequence). Trimming cost V 5 bases and J 3 bases; bases outside gene matches: 0.

The sample holds one count of this clone. The chain uses TRBV27 and TRBJ2-2, with 8 bases identical to TRBD2. From germline, CDR1 is MNHEY and CDR2 SMNVEV (reference sequence). With 8 bases clipped from V and 0 bases from J, the junction kept 11 bases outside the gene matches. The CDR3 has 17 amino acids. The CDR3 is CASRSKDGRANTGELFF. In nucleotides, the CDR3 is TGTGCCAGCCGCTCTAAGGACGGGAGGGCGAACACCGGGGAGCTGTTTTTT.

The V call is TRBV7-2, the J call TRBJ2-7; no reliable D call. V was pared by 5 bases and J by 5 bases, with 13 bases between. The CDR3 is 13 amino acids. The germline V gene has CDR1 SGHTA and CDR2 FQGNSA. The CDR3 DNA is TGTGCCAGCAGCCCCCGGTCGACTCACGAGCAGTACTTC. Translating it yields CASSPRSTHEQYF.

DNA of the CDR3: TGTGCCAGCAGCAAAGGGACGGGACTAGCTCCCAATGAGCAGTTCTTC. Translated, it gives CASSKGTGLAPNEQFF. V gene TRBV21-1 combines with J gene TRBJ2-1; TRBD2, the table's D call, was not compared with the DNA. TRBV21-1 is a known pseudogene. The CDR3 length is 16 residues.

This clone was seen only once. V usage is TRBV19 and J usage is TRBJ2-1; 10 bases agree with TRBD2. CDR1 is LNHDA and CDR2 is SQIVND in the germline V gene (reference sequence). Germline trimming cut 6 bases from V and 6 bases from J; bases unmatched to any gene: 8. CDR3 length: 15 residues. The CDR3 reads CASRSAGGPRNEQFF. Written as DNA, the CDR3 is TGTGCCAGTAGGTCAGCGGGAGGGCCACGCAATGAGCAGTTCTTC.

This clone appeared a few times. The CDR3 DNA follows: TGTGCCTGGAGTGTACTCAGCCAGGGGCCCCAGCATTTT. The encoded protein is CAWSVLSQGPQHF. This chain connects TRBV30 to TRBJ1-5, with a possible D match to TRBD1 (5 bases). The CDR3 is 13 residues long. The ends were cut back, 0 bases at V and 9 bases at J, with 12 bases in the middle. Germline V CDR1 and CDR2: GTSNPN, SVGIG (reference sequence).

This clone occurred a few times. This rearrangement joins TRBV6-6 to TRBJ1-1; 10 bases line up with TRBD1. Trimming took 4 bases from V and 0 from J; bases not matched to a gene: 5. The CDR3 runs 16 residues. The germline gives CDR1 MNHNY, CDR2 SVGAGI (reference sequence). The CDR3 loop is CASSSGQGILNTEAFF. In DNA, the CDR3 is TGTGCCAGCAGTTCGGGACAGGGGATTCTGAACACTGAAGCTTTCTTT.

The J gene is TRBJ2-7, the V gene TRBV10-1, with TRBD2 matching over 14 bases. There are 16 residues in the CDR3. CDR1 is WNHNN and CDR2 is SYGVQD in the germline V gene (reference sequence). The V segment lost 6 bases and the J segment 0 bases; nucleotides outside the gene matches: 4. CDR3 coding DNA: TGCGCCAGCAGCCCCGGGACTAGCGGGAGCTCCTACGAGCAGTACTTC. Encoded protein: CASSPGTSGSSYEQYF.

The chain uses TRBV6-5 and TRBJ1-1; D is undetermined. Germline loops: CDR1 MNHEY, CDR2 SVGAGI. The CDR3 is 15 amino acids. V was cut by 0 bases and J by 0 bases, with 8 bases left in between. As DNA, the CDR3 is TGTGCCAGCAGTTACTCGCGACGGGTGAACACTGAAGCTTTCTTT. Encoded protein: CASSYSRRVNTEAFF.

This rearrangement joins TRBV6-5 to TRBJ2-7; D not resolved. Per the germline V gene, CDR1 is MNHEY and CDR2 is SVGAGI. Trimming removed 6 bases at V and 3 bases at J, with 15 bases between. The CDR3 runs 14 residues. The CDR3 DNA sequence: TGTGCCAGCAGACCTACTCGACCTCTCTACGAGCAGTACTTC. Translation gives CASRPTRPLYEQYF.

Only one count was recorded for this clone. J is TRBJ2-1 and V is TRBV29-1, with a possible D match to TRBD2 (5 bases). CDR3 size: 14 residues. V was clipped by 6 bases and J by 4 bases, with 16 bases between them. Per the germline V gene, CDR1 is SQVTM and CDR2 is ANQGSEA. The CDR3 DNA sequence: TGCAGCGTAGACCAACGTACTAGATACAATGAGCAGTTCTTC. It translates to CSVDQRTRYNEQFF.

This sequence joins TRBV27 and TRBJ1-3; 7 bases align to TRBD1. Germline V gene sequence: CDR1 MNHEY, CDR2 SMNVEV (reference sequence). This CDR3 comprises 15 residues. Trimming removed 6 bases from V and 0 bases from J; junction bases left unmatched: 5. The CDR3 loop reads CASSRDRASGNTIYF. In nucleotides, the CDR3 is TGTGCCAGCAGCCGAGACAGGGCCTCTGGAAACACCATATATTTT.

The J gene is TRBJ2-6, the V gene TRBV19; the D gene could be TRBD1 or TRBD2 (7 bases each). The V gene lost 7 bases and the J gene lost 2 bases, with 12 bases spanning the gap. The CDR3 is 15 amino acids. Looked up from germline, CDR1 is LNHDA and CDR2 is SQIVND (reference sequence). The CDR3 here is CASTTGRAGANVLTF. The CDR3 region has the DNA TGTGCCAGTACGACAGGGAGGGCTGGGGCCAACGTCCTGACTTTC. Complete variable domain (other parts from reference TRBV19 and TRBJ2-6): DGGITQSPKYLFRKEGQNVTLSCEQNLNHDAMYWYRQDPGQGLRLIYYSQIVNDFQKGDIAEGYSVSREKKESFPLTVTSAQKNPTAFYLCASTTGRAGANVLTFGAGSRLTVL.

The CDR3 DNA sequence: TGTGCCAGCAGCGTTGTACTAGCGGGACCCAATGAGCAGTTCTTC. This sequence encodes CASSVVLAGPNEQFF. J is TRBJ2-1 and V is TRBV9; 10 bases map to TRBD2. Germline values: CDR1 SGDLS, CDR2 YYNGEE. The CDR3 totals 15 residues. After removal of 2 bases from V and 6 bases from J, the junction contained 5 bases not matched to a gene.

The chain links TRBV25-1 to TRBJ1-6; perhaps TRBD1 as D (5 bases). This CDR3 spans 13 amino acids. CDR1 MGHDK and CDR2 SYGVNS come from the germline V gene. Trimming left V 3 bases short and J 10 bases short, with 10 bases between. CDR3 bases: TGTGCCAGCAGTGAGCAGGGAGGGTCACCCCTCCACTTT. Amino acids: CASSEQGGSPLHF.

The V call is TRBV2, the J call TRBJ2-1; TRBD1 matches at 12 bases. Germline trimming cut 11 bases from V and 9 bases from J; bases unmatched to any gene: 8. From germline, CDR1 is SNHLY and CDR2 FYNNEI. The CDR3 length is 13 residues. The DNA for the CDR3 is TGTGCCGGTGGGGGACAGGGGGCTGGTGAGCAGTTCTTC. Its protein is CAGGGQGAGEQFF.

The chain carries TRBV19 and TRBJ2-1, with a possible D match to TRBD2 (5 bases). Trimming left V 8 bases short and J 6 bases short, with 14 bases between. This CDR3 contains 13 residues. The germline V gene has CDR1 LNHDA and CDR2 SQIVND (reference sequence). In DNA, the CDR3 is TGTGCCAGTGATGCTGGGCGGGTCAATGAGCAGTTCTTC. This encodes CASDAGRVNEQFF. The full variable domain, rest sourced from reference TRBV19 and TRBJ2-1, is DGGITQSPKYLFRKEGQNVTLSCEQNLNHDAMYWYRQDPGQGLRLIYYSQIVNDFQKGDIAEGYSVSREKKESFPLTVTSAQKNPTAFYLCASDAGRVNEQFFGPGTRLTVL.

This chain connects TRBV5-1 to TRBJ1-2; D might be TRBD1 (6 bases). V shed 0 bases and J shed 5 bases, with 14 bases lying between them. This CDR3 is built from 15 residues. Germline V gene sequence: CDR1 SGHRS, CDR2 YFSETQ. The CDR3 bases are TGCGCCAGCAGCTTGGCCGGGGACACCGCTTATGGCTACACCTTC. This codes for CASSLAGDTAYGYTF.

The rearrangement joins TRBV2 to TRBJ2-5; TRBD2 might be the D (7 bases). The CDR3 contains 17 residues. V was clipped by 6 bases and J by 5 bases, with 25 bases between them. The germline V gene encodes CDR1 SNHLY and CDR2 FYNNEI. CDR3 DNA sequence: TGTGCCAGCAGCAGGGGAGGTAGCGGGTCGCCCTGGGAGACCCAGTACTTC. Protein sequence: CASSRGGSGSPWETQYF.

This clone is deemed medium-sized. This sequence joins TRBV23-1 and TRBJ1-5; D remains unclear. TRBV23-1 is identified as an open reading frame with a role that is uncertain. With 0 bases removed from V and 7 bases from J, the gap between germline ends came to 13 bases. The CDR3 totals 15 residues. CDR3 sequence (DNA): TGCGCCAGCAGTCAATCCGCCGAGTTGGGACAGCCCCAGCATTTT. It codes for CASSQSAELGQPQHF.